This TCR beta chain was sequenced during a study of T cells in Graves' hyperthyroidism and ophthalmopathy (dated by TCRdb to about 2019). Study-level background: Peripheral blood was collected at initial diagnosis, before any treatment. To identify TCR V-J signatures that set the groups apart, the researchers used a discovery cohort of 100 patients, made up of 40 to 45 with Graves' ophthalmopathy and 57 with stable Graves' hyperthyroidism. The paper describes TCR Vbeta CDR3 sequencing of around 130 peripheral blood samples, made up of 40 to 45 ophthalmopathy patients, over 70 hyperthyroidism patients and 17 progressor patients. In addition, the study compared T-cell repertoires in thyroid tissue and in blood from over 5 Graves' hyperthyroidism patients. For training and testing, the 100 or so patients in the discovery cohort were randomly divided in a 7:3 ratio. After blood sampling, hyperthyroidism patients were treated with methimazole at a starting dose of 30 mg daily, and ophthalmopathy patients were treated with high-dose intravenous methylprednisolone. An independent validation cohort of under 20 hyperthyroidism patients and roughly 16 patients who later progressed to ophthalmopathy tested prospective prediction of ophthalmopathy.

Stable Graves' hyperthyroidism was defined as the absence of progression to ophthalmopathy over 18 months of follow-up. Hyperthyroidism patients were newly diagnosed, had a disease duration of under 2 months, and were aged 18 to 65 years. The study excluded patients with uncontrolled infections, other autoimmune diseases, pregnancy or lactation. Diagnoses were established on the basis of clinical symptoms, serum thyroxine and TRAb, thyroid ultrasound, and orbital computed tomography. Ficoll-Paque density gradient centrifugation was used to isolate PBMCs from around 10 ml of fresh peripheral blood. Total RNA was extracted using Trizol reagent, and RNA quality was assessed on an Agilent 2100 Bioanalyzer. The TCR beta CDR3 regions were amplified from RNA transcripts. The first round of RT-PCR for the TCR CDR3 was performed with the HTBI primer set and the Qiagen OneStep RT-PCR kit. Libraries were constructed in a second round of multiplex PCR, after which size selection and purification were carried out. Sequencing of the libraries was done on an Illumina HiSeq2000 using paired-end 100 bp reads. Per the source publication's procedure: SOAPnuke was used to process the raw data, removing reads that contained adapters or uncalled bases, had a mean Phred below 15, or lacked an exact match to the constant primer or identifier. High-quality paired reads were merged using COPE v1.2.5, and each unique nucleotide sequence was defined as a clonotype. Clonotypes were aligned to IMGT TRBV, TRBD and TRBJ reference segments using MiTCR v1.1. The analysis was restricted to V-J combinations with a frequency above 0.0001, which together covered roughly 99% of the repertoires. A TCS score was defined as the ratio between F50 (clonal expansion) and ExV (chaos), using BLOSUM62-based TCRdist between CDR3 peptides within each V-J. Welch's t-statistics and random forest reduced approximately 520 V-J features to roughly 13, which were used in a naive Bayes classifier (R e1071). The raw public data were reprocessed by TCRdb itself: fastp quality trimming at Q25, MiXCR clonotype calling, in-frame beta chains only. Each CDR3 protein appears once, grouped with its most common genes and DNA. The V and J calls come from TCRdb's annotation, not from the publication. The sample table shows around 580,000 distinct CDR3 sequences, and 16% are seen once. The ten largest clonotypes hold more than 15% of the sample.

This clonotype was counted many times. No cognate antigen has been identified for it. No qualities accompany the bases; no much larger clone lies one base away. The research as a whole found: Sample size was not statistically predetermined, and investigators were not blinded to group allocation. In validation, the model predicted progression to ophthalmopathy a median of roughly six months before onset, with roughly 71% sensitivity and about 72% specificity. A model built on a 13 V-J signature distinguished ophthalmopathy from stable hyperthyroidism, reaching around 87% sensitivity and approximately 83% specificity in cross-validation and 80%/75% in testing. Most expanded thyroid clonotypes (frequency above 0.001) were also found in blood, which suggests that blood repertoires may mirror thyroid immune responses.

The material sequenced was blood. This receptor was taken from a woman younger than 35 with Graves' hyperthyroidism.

CDR3 reads: CSAPIRTEAFF. The DNA reads as follows: TGCAGTGCACCCATCCGCACTGAAGCTTTCTTT. The chain couples TRBV20-1 to TRBJ1-1; the D gene is not confidently resolved. V is clipped by 6 bases and J by 4 bases, and the sequence between their germline boundaries is 9 bases long. From a lookup of the germline V gene (reference sequence), CDR1 and CDR2 are DFQATT and SNEGSKA. Reading from cysteine to phenylalanine, the CDR3 counts 11 amino acids. Of the read, only the CDR3 DNA is kept; its 33 bases are in frame from base 1.